This T cell receptor (beta chain) emerged from a study of T cell responses to AZD1222 COVID-19 vaccine (dated by TCRdb to the early 2020s). Some background on the complete study: AZD1222 recipients with second doses at about 4 weeks or about 12 weeks were pooled, because spike-specific TCR depth and breadth did not differ between schedules. Enrollment into the trials was organized by age into subgroups of 18-55, 56-69 and 70-plus years, and those subgroups contained approximately 150, 30 and 60 TCR-sequenced participants, respectively. A total of 230 to 250 trial participants underwent TCR sequencing, of whom about 200 had received two doses of AZD1222 and some 25 had received two doses of the MenACWY control vaccine.

Interpreted using the paper, the time point label stands for: baseline before first vaccination. Samples from vaccinated people were obtained from the UK trials COV001 and COV002, which included a single-blind randomized controlled phase 2/3 trial of AZD1222 (ChAdOx1 nCoV-19) in healthy adults. Trial participant PBMC samples were collected at day 0 and day 28 after the second dose for TCRbeta chain sequencing. About this clone: Its antigen specificity is not known. It has no much larger one-base neighbor in the sample; base qualities were not kept.

Inclusive of the bounding cysteine and phenylalanine, the CDR3 is 12 residues long. The retained sequence is limited to the CDR3, 36 bases, with the frame set at the first base. V is reduced by 5 bases and J by 9 bases, leaving a spacing of 11 bases between them. The germline V gene provides CDR1 ENHRY and CDR2 SYGVKD. On the study overall, not on this receptor specifically: The 56-69-year group was small, and its depth increase did not reach significance, likely because of low power. Because no day 14 peak-response samples were available, repertoires were characterized only after the peak T cell response. A significant rise in spike-specific TCR breadth and depth was observed after two AZD1222 doses relative to day 0 and relative to MenACWY recipients. CD4 TCRs associated with the vaccine covered the entire spike protein, and the dominant responses were in regions 160-218 and 743-854. Nearly half of unique spike-specific TCRs reportedly recognized epitopes outside regions mutated in the B.1.351 and B.1.1.7 variants. Most participants were white British and females outnumbered males, and the authors suggested that clonal diversity may have been underestimated. Conclusions about previously exposed vaccinees are limited because only five to seven AZD1222 recipients were SARS-CoV-2 seropositive at baseline.

The CDR3 regions of human TCRbeta chains were analyzed by immunosequencing. The study's processing was this. TCRs in the repertoires were matched against a reference library of SARS-CoV-2-specific TCRs that had been generated with the MIRA antigen-specificity platform. Breadth meant the fraction of unique TCRs that were SARS-CoV-2-associated, whereas depth meant the fraction of total T cells that were SARS-CoV-2-associated. Using the MIRA data, each spike-specific TCR was mapped to the spike region that the TCR reacts to and placed in a CD4 or CD8 class. Log10-transformed breadth and depth values were compared by one-way ANOVA with Sidak's multiple comparisons tests. As stored in TCRdb, this immuneACCESS dataset retains in-frame rearrangements with V and J assigned. A fraction of the clones does not appear; measured against another copy, unresolved V genes explain less than half of the discrepancy, and the remainder lacks a known reason. V and J calls and clone size are those listed in that table; D and trimming were worked out from the DNA. Present in this sample are some 190,000 clones, approximately 90% of which were seen just once. The ten largest account for 6.9% of the sample.

The starting material was peripheral blood, obtained on day 0 of AZD1222 vaccination. The clonotype originates from an adult in good health. Recombination connected TRBV10-3 to TRBJ2-1; a tentative D match to TRBD1 spans 5 bases. The CDR3 reads as follows: CAISTVQGEQFF. The bases read TGTGCCATCAGTACAGTTCAGGGTGAGCAGTTCTTC.